This TCR beta chain was retrieved from a study of T cell responses to AZD1222 COVID-19 vaccine. Study conclusions and caveats: Targeting of unmutated variant regions was reportedly seen in nearly half of spike-specific TCRs. Most donors were white British and more were female, and clonal diversity was possibly underestimated.

Comment on this clone: Its antigen is unknown.

Clones were read by immunoSEQ multiplex PCR, and TCRdb kept only the in-frame ones, dropping some. The profile shows 120,000 or so clones, roughly 91% of them singletons. The input for sequencing was peripheral blood, taken on day 0 of MenACWY control vaccination. This clonotype was sampled from an adult in good health.

CDR3 residues: CASSLFAGPIYEQYF. In nucleotides, the CDR3 is TGTGCCAGCAGCTTATTCGCAGGACCCATCTACGAGCAGTACTTC. This sequence joins TRBV7-3 and TRBJ2-7; D is unclear. The CDR3 covers 15 residues. Germline CDR1 is SGHTA and CDR2 is FQGTGA. Trimming took off 2 bases at V and 3 bases at J, with 14 bases between the two ends.